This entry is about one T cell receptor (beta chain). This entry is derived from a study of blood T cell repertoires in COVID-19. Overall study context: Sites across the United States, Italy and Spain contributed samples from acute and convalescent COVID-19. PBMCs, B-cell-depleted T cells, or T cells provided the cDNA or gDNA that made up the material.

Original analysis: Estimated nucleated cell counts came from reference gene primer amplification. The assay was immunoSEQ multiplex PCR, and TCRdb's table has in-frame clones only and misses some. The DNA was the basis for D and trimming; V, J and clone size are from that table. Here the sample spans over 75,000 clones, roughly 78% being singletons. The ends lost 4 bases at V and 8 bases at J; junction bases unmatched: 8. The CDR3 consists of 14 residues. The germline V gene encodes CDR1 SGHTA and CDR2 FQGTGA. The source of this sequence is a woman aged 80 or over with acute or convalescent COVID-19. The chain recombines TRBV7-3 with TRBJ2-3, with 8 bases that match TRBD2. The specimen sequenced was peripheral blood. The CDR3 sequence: CASSSLAGGSTQYF. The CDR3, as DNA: TGTGCCAGCAGCTCTCTGGCGGGGGGCAGTACGCAGTATTTT.